This T cell receptor (beta chain) was recovered during a study of tumor and adjacent non-tumor tissue in lung cancer. The overall study: Samples averaged around 3.9 million productive TCRbeta reads each.

Germline CDR1 reads MGHRA; CDR2 reads YSYEKL. This CDR3 is 19 amino acids long. Notes on this clonotype: Its ends do not fully match the called genes, so a read error is possible.

This sample's RNA came from whole unsorted tissue. Three rounds of nested PCR, following a modified ARM-PCR protocol, produced the TCRbeta library. In TCRdb, the multiplex PCR reads were re-called with MiXCR into one record per CDR3 protein. The repertoire includes approximately 150,000 distinct CDR3 sequences, approximately 66% of them detected once, and roughly 20% sits in the top ten. This TCR was recovered from a man aged 55 to 70 with small cell lung cancer. Specimen: lung tumor tissue. The chain couples TRBV4-1 to TRBJ2-7; 10 bases map to TRBD2. The CDR3 bases are TGCGGCAGCAGCACAAAGGGACTAGCGAGATTGAGGAGCTCCTACGAGCAGTACTTC. It yields the protein CGSSTKGLARLRSSYEQYF.